This TCR beta chain derives from a study of Ad26.COV2.S vaccination and SARS-CoV-2 variants. About the study: Vaccine-arm donor from the placebo-controlled COV1001 Ad26.COV2.S trial. Intramuscular Ad26.COV2.S doses were given once or twice, 56 days apart.

Sequenced by immunoSEQ multiplex PCR; TCRdb stores in-frame clones only, minus some. The table records about 330,000 clones, 85% to 90% of them present only once. Turning to this clone: Its antigen is unknown.

V lost 6 bases, J lost 6 bases, and 10 bases stayed unmatched. From germline, CDR1 is ENHRY and CDR2 SYGVKD. The CDR3 has 14 amino acids. Documented treatment: some 20 received Ad26.COV2.S at low or high dose, single or two shots; five or six received placebo; per-sample allocation not given. Sample collection was performed on day 63 after the first vaccine or placebo injection. Vaccination employed an Ad26 vector expressing the Wuhan-strain SARS-CoV-2 spike. Overall study results and limits: Researchers reported similar non-spike TCR breadth in vaccine and placebo recipients.

Specimen: peripheral blood, collected in a trial of Ad26.COV2.S vaccine versus placebo. This clonotype originated in a person aged 18-65 years who received the Ad26.COV2.S COVID-19 vaccine or a placebo. The chain employs TRBV10-3 and TRBJ1-1; 7 bases align to TRBD1. Written as DNA, the CDR3 is TGTGCCATCAGAGGACATACAGGGGACGCTGAAGCTTTCTTT. This sequence encodes CAIRGHTGDAEAFF.